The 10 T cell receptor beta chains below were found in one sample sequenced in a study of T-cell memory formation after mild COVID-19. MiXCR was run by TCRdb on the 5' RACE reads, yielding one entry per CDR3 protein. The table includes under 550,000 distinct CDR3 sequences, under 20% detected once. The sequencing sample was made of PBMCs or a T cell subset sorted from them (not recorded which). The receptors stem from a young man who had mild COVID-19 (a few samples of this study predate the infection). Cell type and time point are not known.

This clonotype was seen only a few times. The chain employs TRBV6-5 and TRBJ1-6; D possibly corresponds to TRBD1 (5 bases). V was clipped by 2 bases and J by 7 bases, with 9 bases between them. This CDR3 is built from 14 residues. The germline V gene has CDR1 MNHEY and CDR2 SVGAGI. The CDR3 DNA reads TGTGCCAGCAGTTACCAGGGTTGGAATTCACCCCTCCACTTT. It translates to CASSYQGWNSPLHF.

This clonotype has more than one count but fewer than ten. The CDR3 sequence is CASSGGPDTEAFF. The CDR3 nucleotides are TGTGCCAGCAGCGGAGGGCCGGACACTGAAGCTTTCTTT. This chain joins TRBV7-9 and TRBJ1-1, with D unresolved. The germline V gene has CDR1 SEHNR and CDR2 FQNEAQ (reference sequence). Trimming removed 5 bases from V and 3 bases from J, with 10 bases in between. The CDR3 totals 13 residues.

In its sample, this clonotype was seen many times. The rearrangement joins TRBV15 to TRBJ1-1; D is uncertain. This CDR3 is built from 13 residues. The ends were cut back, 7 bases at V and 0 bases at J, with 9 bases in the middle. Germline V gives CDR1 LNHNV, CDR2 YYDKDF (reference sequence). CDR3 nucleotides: TGTGCCACCACGCGTGACTTGAACACTGAAGCTTTCTTT. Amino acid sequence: CATTRDLNTEAFF.

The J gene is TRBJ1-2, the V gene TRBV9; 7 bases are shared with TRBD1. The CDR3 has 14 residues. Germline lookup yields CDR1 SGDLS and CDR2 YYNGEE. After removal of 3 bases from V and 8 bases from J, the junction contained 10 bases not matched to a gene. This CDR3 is CASSANGQVLGYTF. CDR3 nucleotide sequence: TGTGCCAGCAGCGCTAACGGACAGGTTTTGGGCTACACCTTC.

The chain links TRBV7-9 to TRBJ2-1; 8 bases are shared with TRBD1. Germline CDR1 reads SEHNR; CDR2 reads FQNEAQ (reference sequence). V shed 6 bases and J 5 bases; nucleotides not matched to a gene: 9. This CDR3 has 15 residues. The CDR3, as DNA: TGTGCCAGCAGACTATCCGGGACAGGTGACAATGAGCAGTTCTTC. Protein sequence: CASRLSGTGDNEQFF.

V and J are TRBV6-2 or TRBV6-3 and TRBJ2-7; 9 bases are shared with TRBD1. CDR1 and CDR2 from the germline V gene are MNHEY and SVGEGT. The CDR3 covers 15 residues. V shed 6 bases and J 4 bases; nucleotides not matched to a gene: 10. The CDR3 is CASRSPGQGDYEQYV. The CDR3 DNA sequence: TGTGCCAGCAGGAGTCCGGGACAGGGAGATTACGAGCAGTACGTC.

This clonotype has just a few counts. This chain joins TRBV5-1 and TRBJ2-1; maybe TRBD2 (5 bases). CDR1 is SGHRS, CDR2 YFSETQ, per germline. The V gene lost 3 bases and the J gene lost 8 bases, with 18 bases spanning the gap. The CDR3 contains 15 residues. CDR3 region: CASSSGFTGIHEQFF. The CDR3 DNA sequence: TGCGCCAGCAGCTCAGGATTTACGGGGATCCATGAGCAGTTCTTC.

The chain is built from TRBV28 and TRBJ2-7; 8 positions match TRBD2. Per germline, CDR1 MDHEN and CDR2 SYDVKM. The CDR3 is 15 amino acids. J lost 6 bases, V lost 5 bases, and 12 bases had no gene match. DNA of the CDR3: TGTGCCAGCAGTCTCCGGGCGGGGGGAAGAGGCGAGCAGTACGTC. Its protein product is CASSLRAGGRGEQYV.

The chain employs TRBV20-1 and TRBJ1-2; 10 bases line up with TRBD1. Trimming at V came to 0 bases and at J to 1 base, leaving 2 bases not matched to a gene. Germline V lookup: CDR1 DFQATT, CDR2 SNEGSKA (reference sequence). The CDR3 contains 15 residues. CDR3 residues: CSARDRTGGNYGYTF. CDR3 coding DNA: TGCAGTGCTAGAGATAGGACAGGGGGTAACTATGGCTACACCTTC.

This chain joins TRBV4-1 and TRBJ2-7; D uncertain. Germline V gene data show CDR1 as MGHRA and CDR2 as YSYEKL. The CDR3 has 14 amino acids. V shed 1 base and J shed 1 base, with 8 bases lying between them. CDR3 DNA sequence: TGCGCCAGCAGCCAAGCCGCCAGTTCCTACGAGCAGTACTTC. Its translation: CASSQAASSYEQYF.